The clone carrying this TCR beta chain was seen many times. The antigen remains undetermined. MiXCR, run by TCRdb on the 5' RACE reads, gives a single entry per CDR3 protein. Counted here are a few hundred thousand distinct CDR3 sequences, 3.6% occurring once; the ten biggest clones make up 23%. CDR3 length: 14 residues. Germline V gene data show CDR1 as LNHNV and CDR2 as YYDKDF (reference sequence). V lost 0 bases to trimming and J lost 2 bases, with 2 bases between them. The sample comes from a study of T cells after yellow fever vaccination. Overall study results and limits: A secondary response was less intense yet reached its peak sooner, at day 5 versus 15. Post-booster samples contained most primary-vaccination clones (more than 95% CD4, about 87% CD8).

V and J are TRBV15 and TRBJ2-6; D uncertain. The sequencing used PBMCs, collected on the day of the yellow fever booster vaccination. The sequence was obtained from a man younger than 30 who received the YFV17D yellow fever vaccine. The CDR3 here is CATSREPGANVLTF. CDR3 DNA: TGTGCCACCAGCAGAGAACCTGGGGCCAACGTCCTGACTTTC.